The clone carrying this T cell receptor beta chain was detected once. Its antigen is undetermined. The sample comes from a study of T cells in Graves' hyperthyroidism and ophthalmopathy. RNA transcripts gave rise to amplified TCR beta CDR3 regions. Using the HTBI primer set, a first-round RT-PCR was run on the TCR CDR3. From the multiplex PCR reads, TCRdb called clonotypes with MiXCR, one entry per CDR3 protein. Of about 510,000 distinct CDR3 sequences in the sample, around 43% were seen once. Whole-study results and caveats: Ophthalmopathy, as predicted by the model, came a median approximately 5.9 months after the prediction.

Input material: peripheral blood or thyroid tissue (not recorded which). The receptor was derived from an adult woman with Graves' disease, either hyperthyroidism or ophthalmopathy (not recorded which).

CDR3 sequence reads: CASSLGQSKSIQYF. Written as DNA, the CDR3 is TGTGCCAGCAGCTTGGGACAGTCCAAGTCCATTCAGTACTTC. The gene calls are TRBV7-2 and TRBJ2-7, with 7 bases fitting TRBD1. The J call may not be correct, given that the DNA end is closer to TRBJ2-4. Germline V gene sequence: CDR1 SGHTA, CDR2 FQGNSA. This CDR3 is built from 14 residues.